The T cell receptor beta chain under discussion was sequenced for a study of CD8 T cells in ankylosing spondylitis. Findings of the study overall: CD8+ by phenotype, disease-linked clones were relatively rare in peripheral blood. Existing reports had already noted some motif variants in reactive arthritis synovial fluid and blood. A motif in TCR beta, a set of eight highly homologous variants, appeared characteristic of ankylosing spondylitis blood.

Molecular-barcoded quantitative 5'-RACE produced these TCR beta libraries. TCRdb processed the 5' RACE reads anew with MiXCR; each CDR3 protein has one entry. The sample has hundreds of thousands of distinct CDR3 sequences; around 24% are singletons. About this clonotype itself: What it recognizes is unknown.

Trimming took 0 bases from V and 7 from J; bases not matched to a gene: 8. Germline V lookup: CDR1 MNHEY, CDR2 SVGEGT. This CDR3 contains 16 residues. This sequence originates from a male donor with ankylosing spondylitis or in good health (not recorded which). The chain joins TRBV6-2 or TRBV6-3 to TRBJ2-1, with 8 bases identical to TRBD2. The source material was blood, either unsorted or a sorted T cell fraction (not recorded which). The CDR3 reads CASSYSTSGRTNEQFF. CDR3 in DNA: TGTGCCAGCAGTTACTCGACGAGCGGGAGAACGAATGAGCAGTTCTTC.